This T cell receptor (beta chain) emerged from a study of shared clonotypes between healthy human individuals. V lost 3 bases and J 1 base, leaving 9 bases between the germline ends. The CDR3 has 13 amino acids. Germline CDR1 GTSNPN, CDR2 SVGIG (reference sequence). This clone is a singleton in its sample. Profiled with immunoSEQ multiplex PCR; TCRdb holds only in-frame clones, not every one. The sample consists of around 2.1 million clones, roughly 95% of them appearing once. This TCR was sampled from a man aged 18 to 30 in good health. This chain links TRBV30 with TRBJ1-1; no clear D. Sequencing used naive CD4+ T cells sorted from blood. Regarding subset: CD45RA+ positively selected. Written as DNA, the CDR3 is TGTGCCTGGAGCGGATCGGGGAACACTGAAGCTTTCTTT. Amino acid sequence: CAWSGSGNTEAFF. The full variable domain, completed using reference TRBV30 and TRBJ1-1, is SQTIHQWPATLVQPVGSPLSLECTVEGTSNPNLYWYRQAAGRGLQLLFYSVGIGQISSEVPQNLSASRPQDRQFILSSKKLLLSDSGFYLCAWSGSGNTEAFFGQGTRLTVV.